Listed below are T cell receptor beta chains from one sample, sequenced in a study of identical twins. From the 5' RACE reads, TCRdb called clonotypes with MiXCR, one entry per CDR3 protein. The sample consists of hundreds of thousands of distinct CDR3 sequences, over 15% of them appearing once. The same sample was also used in a study of T cells expressing NK-cell markers.

The sequenced sample was PBMCs. The receptors originated from a woman between 18 and 29 years old in good health. CDR3s include the opening cysteine and the closing phenylalanine or tryptophan. Fields, in order: D gene, J gene, V gene, clone size, CDR3 protein, CDR3 DNA. A D gene is named only where the DNA matches it firmly. The size of a clone is reported for some rows only, either as once, few or many, or as a class for expanded clones.

>TRBD2|TRBJ2-3|TRBV10-2|-
CASRRGDLTDTQYF
TGCGCCAGTCGTCGGGGGGACCTCACAGATACGCAGTATTTT
>-|TRBJ2-5|TRBV7-3|once
CASSLWVGSGPETQYF
TGTGCCAGCAGCCTTTGGGTGGGTTCGGGGCCGGAGACCCAGTACTTC
>-|TRBJ2-7|TRBV6-1|few
CASSEALVGTYEQYF
TGTGCCAGCAGTGAAGCTCTAGTGGGAACCTACGAGCAGTACTTC
>TRBD1|TRBJ1-2|TRBV6-2/TRBV6-3|few
CASSWGQEYGYTF
TGTGCCAGCAGTTGGGGACAGGAATATGGCTACACCTTC
>-|TRBJ1-6|TRBV12-3/TRBV12-4|few
CASSLVARNSPLHF
TGTGCCAGCAGTTTAGTCGCCCGAAATTCACCCCTCCACTTT
>TRBD2|TRBJ2-1|TRBV7-2|few
CASSSTSGRVNEQFF
TGTGCCAGCAGCTCGACTAGCGGGAGGGTTAATGAGCAGTTCTTC
>-|TRBJ1-5|TRBV29-1|few
CSVKDGGQPQHF
TGCAGCGTCAAGGACGGGGGCCAGCCCCAGCATTTT
>-|TRBJ1-1|TRBV15|-
CATSRVGMREAFF
TGTGCCACCAGCAGAGTGGGGATGAGAGAAGCTTTCTTT
>-|TRBJ2-1|TRBV6-5|few
CASVQSGRAYEQFF
TGTGCCAGCGTTCAGAGCGGGCGGGCATATGAGCAGTTCTTC
>-|TRBJ2-3|TRBV20-1|-
CSAFTSQSTDTQYF
TGCAGTGCTTTTACGTCACAAAGCACAGATACGCAGTATTTT
>TRBD2|TRBJ2-1|TRBV20-1|few
CSARPGGSENEQFF
TGCAGTGCACGCCCGGGAGGCAGCGAAAATGAGCAGTTCTTC
>-|TRBJ2-4|TRBV20-1|-
CSAPGGRAKNIQYF
TGCAGTGCCCCGGGGGGCCGAGCCAAAAACATTCAGTACTTC
>-|TRBJ2-3|TRBV7-2|-
CASSSFTADTQYF
TGTGCCAGCAGCTCATTTACCGCAGATACGCAGTATTTT
>-|TRBJ2-2|TRBV6-4|few
CASSIQPLGGTGELFF
TGTGCCAGCAGTATTCAACCCTTAGGGGGCACCGGGGAGCTGTTTTTT
>TRBD2|TRBJ2-1|TRBV5-1|-
CASSLVASGGDNEQFF
TGCGCCAGCAGCTTGGTAGCCAGCGGGGGGGACAATGAGCAGTTCTTC
>-|TRBJ2-1|TRBV12-3/TRBV12-4|few
CASSFGTSSDEQFF
TGTGCCAGCAGTTTCGGGACGTCTTCCGATGAGCAGTTCTTC
>-|TRBJ2-7|TRBV7-8|once
CASSPTFNEQYF
TGTGCCAGCAGCCCCACTTTCAACGAGCAGTACTTC
>-|TRBJ2-7|TRBV18|-
CASSLDGGREQYF
TGTGCCAGCTCGCTGGACGGGGGTCGCGAGCAGTACTTC
>-|TRBJ2-7|TRBV12-3/TRBV12-4|many
CASSYDVTYEQYF
TGTGCCAGCAGCTATGACGTAACCTACGAGCAGTACTTC
>TRBD1|TRBJ1-1|TRBV7-2|many
CASSLLQGDTEAFF
TGTGCCAGCAGCTTATTGCAGGGGGACACTGAAGCTTTCTTT
>TRBD1|TRBJ2-3|TRBV7-2|-
CASSPHGQGGDTQYF
TGTGCCAGCAGCCCCCATGGACAGGGGGGCGATACGCAGTATTTT
>TRBD2|TRBJ2-6|TRBV20-1|few
CSASGTSSSGANVLTF
TGCAGTGCTTCCGGGACTAGCAGCTCTGGGGCCAACGTCCTGACTTTC
>TRBD2|TRBJ2-1|TRBV20-1|-
CSAWTSGVNNEQFF
TGCAGTGCATGGACTAGCGGGGTAAACAATGAGCAGTTCTTC
>TRBD1|TRBJ2-7|TRBV29-1|-
CSVEQGAEQYF
TGCAGCGTTGAACAGGGGGCCGAGCAGTACTTC
>TRBD1|TRBJ2-7|TRBV10-3|-
CAIQGQGADEQYF
TGTGCCATACAGGGACAGGGGGCGGATGAGCAGTACTTC